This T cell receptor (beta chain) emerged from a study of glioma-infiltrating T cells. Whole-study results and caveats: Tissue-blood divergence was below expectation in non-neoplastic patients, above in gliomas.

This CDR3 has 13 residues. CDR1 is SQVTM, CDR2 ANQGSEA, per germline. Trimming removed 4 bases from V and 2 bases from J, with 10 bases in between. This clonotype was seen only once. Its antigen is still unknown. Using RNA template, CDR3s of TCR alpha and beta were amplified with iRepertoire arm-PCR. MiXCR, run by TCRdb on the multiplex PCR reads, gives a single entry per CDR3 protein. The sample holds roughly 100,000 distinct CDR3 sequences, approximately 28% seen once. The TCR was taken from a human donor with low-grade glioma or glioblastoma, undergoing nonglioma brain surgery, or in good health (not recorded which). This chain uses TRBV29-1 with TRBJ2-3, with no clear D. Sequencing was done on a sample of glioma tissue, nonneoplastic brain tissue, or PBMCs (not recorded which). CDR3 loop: CSVASVFTDTQYF. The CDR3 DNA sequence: TGCAGCGTTGCCTCTGTATTCACAGATACGCAGTATTTT.